The 14 T cell receptor beta chains listed next were all sequenced from one sample in a study of T cell responses to AZD1222 COVID-19 vaccine. Produced via immunoSEQ multiplex PCR; TCRdb's table is partial and in-frame only. The data hold 200,000 or so clones, with 75% to 90% observed a single time. Here the sequenced sample was peripheral blood, taken on day 0 of AZD1222 vaccination. Receptor source: an adult in good health.

The genes are TRBV14 and TRBJ1-2; D not certain. The CDR3 spans 14 residues. Germline values: CDR1 SGHDN, CDR2 FVKESK. The germline V and J ends were trimmed by 0 bases and 10 bases, with 15 bases remaining between them. CDR3: CASSQEAVVSIYTF. CDR3 bases: TGTGCCAGCAGCCAAGAAGCGGTTGTGAGCATCTACACCTTC.

With regard to this clone: Other DNA sequences in the same sample also yield this CDR3. The CDR3 protein is CASSLGVQETQYF. The DNA of the CDR3 is TGCGCCAGCAGCTTGGGCGTACAAGAGACCCAGTACTTC. The V gene is TRBV5-1, the J gene TRBJ2-5; no clear D. Germline V gene lookup returns CDR1 SGHRS and CDR2 YFSETQ. This CDR3 comprises 13 residues. The V end lost 0 bases, the J end lost 2 bases, and 5 bases lay between the germline ends.

The V gene is TRBV3-1 (or the pseudogene TRBV3-2), the J gene TRBJ1-5; D is unresolved. The ends were cut back, 3 bases at V and 7 bases at J, with 7 bases in the middle. The CDR3 totals 12 residues. Germline V gives CDR1 LGHDT, CDR2 YNNKEL (reference sequence). CDR3 in DNA: TGTGCCAGCAGCCACGAGGGACAGCCCCAGCATTTT. This encodes CASSHEGQPQHF.

The chain couples TRBV19 to TRBJ1-5, with D unclear. Trimming stripped 6 bases from V and 0 bases from J, with 9 bases between. This CDR3 contains 14 residues. The germline V gene has CDR1 LNHDA and CDR2 SQIVND (reference sequence). CDR3 nucleotide sequence: TGTGCCAGTAGACGAGAGAATAGCAATCAGCCCCAGCATTTT. Amino acids: CASRRENSNQPQHF.

The chain uses TRBV10-3 and TRBJ2-2; unclear D gene. Germline assignment: CDR1 ENHRY and CDR2 SYGVKD. CDR3 size: 13 residues. Trimming took off 4 bases at V and 2 bases at J, with 5 bases between the two ends. In nucleotides, the CDR3 is TGTGCCATCAGTGCTCAAAACACCGGGGAGCTGTTTTTT. Residues: CAISAQNTGELFF.

This chain links TRBV27 with TRBJ1-5; D uncertain. CDR3 length: 13 residues. The germline V gene encodes CDR1 MNHEY and CDR2 SMNVEV (reference sequence). V gave up 7 bases and J gave up 3 bases, with 10 bases separating them. The DNA of the CDR3 is TGTGCCAGCACGGGCGGCTTCAATCAGCCCCAGCATTTT. Protein product: CASTGGFNQPQHF.

The J gene is TRBJ2-4, the V gene TRBV4-2; tentative D call: TRBD2 (6 bases). The CDR3 runs to 16 residues. Deletions cut 0 bases from V and 6 bases from J, with 15 bases between. Germline V gives CDR1 LGHNA, CDR2 YNFKEQ. The CDR3 DNA sequence: TGTGCCAGCAGCCAAGATCCTACGGGAGTTGCAAACATTCAGTACTTC. Translated: CASSQDPTGVANIQYF.

The chain combines TRBV5-8 with TRBJ1-5, with 8 bases aligning to TRBD1. Germline CDR1 is SGHTS and CDR2 is YDEGEE. The J segment lost 0 bases and the V segment lost 4 bases, leaving 9 bases of the junction unmatched. The CDR3 consists of 17 residues. The CDR3 DNA reads TGTGCCAGCAGCCCTCAGGACAGGGCCGGTAGCAATCAGCCCCAGCATTTT. It is translated as CASSPQDRAGSNQPQHF.

The V call is TRBV4-1, the J call TRBJ1-6, with TRBD1 matching 9 bases. Losses at the gene ends were 0 bases for V and 6 bases for J; bases not matched to a gene: 15. The germline gives CDR1 MGHRA, CDR2 YSYEKL. The CDR3 has 20 residues. In nucleotides, the CDR3 is TGCGCCAGCAGCCAAGATTCAGGGGGACAGGGCCGTACGCTTAATTCACCCCTCCACTTT. Residues: CASSQDSGGQGRTLNSPLHF.

The genes are TRBV12-3 or TRBV12-4 and TRBJ1-2; TRBD1 matches 9 bases. The V gene end was trimmed by 8 bases and the J gene end by 2 bases; junction bases not matched to a gene: 3. The CDR3 has 13 amino acids. The CDR3 DNA is TGTGCCAGCCGGGACAGGGCGAACTATGGCTACACCTTC. Protein sequence: CASRDRANYGYTF.

The rearrangement joins TRBV27 to TRBJ2-1; no clear D gene. This CDR3 has 13 amino acids. Trimming removed 2 bases at V and 12 bases at J, with 14 bases between. The germline V gene encodes CDR1 MNHEY and CDR2 SMNVEV (reference sequence). Written as DNA, the CDR3 is TGTGCCAGCAGTTTAGGACCGAAGATCTCGCAGTTCTTC. Protein product: CASSLGPKISQFF.

The genes are TRBV2 and TRBJ2-1, with TRBD2 identical over 10 bases. The J segment lost 9 bases and the V segment lost 7 bases, leaving 12 bases of the junction unmatched. The length of the CDR3 is 15 residues. Germline CDR1 and CDR2: SNHLY and FYNNEI. In nucleotides, the CDR3 is TGTGCCAGCACCCGCGAACTAGCGGGAATGGGTGAGCAGTTCTTC. This codes for CASTRELAGMGEQFF.

The chain recombines TRBV7-9 with TRBJ1-2, with 7 bases identical to TRBD1. The CDR3 contains 17 residues. With 0 bases clipped from V and 4 bases from J, the junction kept 11 bases outside the gene matches. From germline, CDR1 is SEHNR and CDR2 FQNEAQ (reference sequence). CDR3 region: CASSLAGDSSKGYGYTF. The CDR3 DNA reads TGTGCCAGCAGCTTAGCCGGGGACAGCTCAAAGGGCTATGGCTACACCTTC.

CDR3 amino acids: CASSVRPGRMAGELFF. The CDR3 coding sequence is TGTGCCAGCAGTGTCCGCCCGGGGAGGATGGCCGGGGAGCTGTTTTTT. The chain joins TRBV6-1 to TRBJ2-2; D perhaps matches TRBD2 (6 bases). Trimming left V 4 bases short and J 6 bases short, with 18 bases between. CDR3 length: 16 residues. Per germline, CDR1 MNHNS and CDR2 SASEGT.